This is a list of T cell receptor beta chains from one sample in a study of spatial heterogeneity in lung cancer. From the 5' RACE reads, TCRdb called clonotypes with MiXCR, one entry per CDR3 protein. The sample yields 30,000 to 45,000 distinct CDR3 sequences, around 3.3% seen once. The input for sequencing was normal lung tissue next to the tumor, taken at surgery. These receptors were obtained from a male donor with early-stage non-small cell lung cancer. Each CDR3 is given with its conserved first and last residue. A D gene is named only where the DNA matches it firmly. Clone size is given for some rows only: seen once, a few or many times, or a class if the clone is expanded.

DNA	CDR3	V	J	size	D
TGCGCCAGCAGTGTCACACCAGGGGCAGCTAGCGGGGATGGAATGAATGAGCAGTTCTTC	CASSVTPGAASGDGMNEQFF	TRBV10-2	TRBJ2-1	many	TRBD2
TGTGCCACCAGTGATTGGGGGGCGATGGATCCCGGGGAGCTGTTTTTT	CATSDWGAMDPGELFF	TRBV24-1	TRBJ2-2	many	NA
TGTGCCATCACCGGCGGGATGGGGGGTACGCAGTATTTT	CAITGGMGGTQYF	TRBV10-3	TRBJ2-3	many	NA
TGTGCCAGCAGTCGCCCCGGGACCTACGAGCAGTACTTC	CASSRPGTYEQYF	TRBV28	TRBJ2-7	many	NA
TGTGCCAGCAGTTCCGGACAGGTTAATCAGCCCCAGCATTTT	CASSSGQVNQPQHF	TRBV6-5	TRBJ1-5	few	TRBD1
TGTGCCAGCAGTGGCTTGGGGCGGACGACAGATACGCAGTATTTT	CASSGLGRTTDTQYF	TRBV6-2/TRBV6-3	TRBJ2-3	few	NA
TGCAGTGCCCCCAGCCTCCGGAGGAGTGCAGATACGCAGTATTTT	CSAPSLRRSADTQYF	TRBV20-1	TRBJ2-3	many	NA
TGTGCCAGCAGCCAAGACCGGGACACCCCTCTTTGGTTT	CASSQDRDTPLWF	TRBV3-1	TRBJ1-1	many	NA
TGTGCCAGCAGTTTGCCCAAGGGGGAAGCTTTCTTT	CASSLPKGEAFF	TRBV28	TRBJ1-1	many	NA
TGTGCCAGCAGCTTAACCACCACTGAAGCTTTCTTT	CASSLTTTEAFF	TRBV13	TRBJ1-1	few	NA
TGCAGCGGCTTGAGGGCGGGGGGATACACAGATACGCAGTATTTT	CSGLRAGGYTDTQYF	TRBV29-1	TRBJ2-3	few	TRBD2
TGCGCCAGCGAGGAGGGAGGAGGAAACACTGAAGCTTTCTTT	CASEEGGGNTEAFF	TRBV5-1	TRBJ1-1	many	NA
TGTGCCAGCAGTGCTCTGGACAGGGGGAAAGAGACCCAGTACTTC	CASSALDRGKETQYF	TRBV6-1	TRBJ2-5	many	TRBD1
TGTGCCAGCAGCTCCACAGGGGGGTTCACTGAAGCTTTCTTT	CASSSTGGFTEAFF	TRBV7-8	TRBJ1-1	many	TRBD1
TGTGCCAGCAGTTTGCCCGGGACAGGGGTACTGTTTTTT	CASSLPGTGVLFF	TRBV28	TRBJ1-4	many	TRBD1
TGTGCCAGCACTAACCGACGGGTTAATTCACCCCTCCACTTT	CASTNRRVNSPLHF	TRBV27	TRBJ1-6	few	NA
TGCGCCAGCAGCCAAGGGACAGGTATTGAAAAACTGTTTTTT	CASSQGTGIEKLFF	TRBV4-1	TRBJ1-4	many	TRBD1
TGCGCCAGCAGTCCCGGGGGCTCCTATAATTCACCCCTCCACTTT	CASSPGGSYNSPLHF	TRBV4-1	TRBJ1-6	few	NA
TGTGCCAGCAGAATGACAGGGGGCGGGATTCAGCCCCAGCATTTT	CASRMTGGGIQPQHF	TRBV12-3/TRBV12-4	TRBJ1-5	many	TRBD1
TGCGCCAGCAGCTTACCGGGGGCGGAAGAGACCCAGTACTTC	CASSLPGAEETQYF	TRBV5-1	TRBJ2-5	few	NA
TGTGCCAGCAGCCACCAGGGGGGTTTCGGTGAAAAACTGTTTTTT	CASSHQGGFGEKLFF	TRBV14	TRBJ1-4	NA	TRBD1
TGTGCCAGCAGCCTTTCCGGGACAGACAATCAGCCCCAGCATTTT	CASSLSGTDNQPQHF	TRBV7-2	TRBJ1-5	many	TRBD1
TGTGCCAGCAGCTTAGAGCCGAGAGGGACTGAAGCTTTCTTT	CASSLEPRGTEAFF	TRBV7-9	TRBJ1-1	many	NA
TGTGCCAGCAGACCGACAGGGGCCAACTATGGCTACACCTTC	CASRPTGANYGYTF	TRBV6-5	TRBJ1-2	many	TRBD1